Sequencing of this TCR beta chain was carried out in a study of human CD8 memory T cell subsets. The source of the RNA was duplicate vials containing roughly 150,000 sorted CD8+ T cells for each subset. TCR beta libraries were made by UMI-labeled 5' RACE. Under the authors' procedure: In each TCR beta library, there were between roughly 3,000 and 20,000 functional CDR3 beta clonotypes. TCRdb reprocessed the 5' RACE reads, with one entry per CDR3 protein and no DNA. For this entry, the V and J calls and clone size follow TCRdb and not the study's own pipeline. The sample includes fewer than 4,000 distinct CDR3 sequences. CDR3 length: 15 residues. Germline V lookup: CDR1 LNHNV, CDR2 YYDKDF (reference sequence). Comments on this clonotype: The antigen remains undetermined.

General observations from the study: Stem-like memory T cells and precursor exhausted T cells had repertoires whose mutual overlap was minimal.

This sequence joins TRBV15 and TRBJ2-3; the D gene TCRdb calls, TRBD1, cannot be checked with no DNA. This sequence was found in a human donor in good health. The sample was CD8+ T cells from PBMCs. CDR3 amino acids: CATSRERGGADTQYF.